This TCR beta chain appears in the sequencing data of a study of T cell changes during pregnancy in multiple sclerosis. Profiling relied on immunoSEQ multiplex PCR, and the TCRdb table lists in-frame clones only, not all of them. The repertoire holds under 95,000 clones, with over 80% as singletons. The sample was CD4+ T cells from peripheral blood mononuclear cells, taken before pregnancy. The receptor comes from a female donor with multiple sclerosis, enrolled in a pregnancy study.

For the CDR3, the DNA is TGTGCCAGTAGTGTCCCGGGGGGAGGCGGCAATCAGCCCCAGCATTTT. As protein: CASSVPGGGGNQPQHF. The chain uses TRBV19 and TRBJ1-5; possible D gene TRBD1, 5 bases. The CDR3 runs to 16 residues. Germline V lookup: CDR1 LNHDA, CDR2 SQIVND (reference sequence). V lost 5 bases to trimming and J lost 2 bases, with 16 bases between them.